This record looks at one TCR beta chain sequence and its context. Clones were sequenced by immunoSEQ multiplex PCR, and TCRdb holds only the in-frame ones, with some missing. The sample lists 110,000 or so clones, 85% to 90% occurring once. These data originate in a study of blood T cell repertoires in COVID-19. Study-wide background: The United States, Italy and Spain supplied acute and convalescent COVID-19 samples.

This CDR3 has 15 amino acids. With 0 bases removed from V and 9 bases from J, the gap between germline ends came to 15 bases. Per germline, CDR1 LGHNA and CDR2 YSLEER. Sequenced sample: peripheral blood. This TCR was recovered from a man between 60 and 70 years old with acute or convalescent COVID-19. This rearrangement joins TRBV4-3 to TRBJ2-4; D might be TRBD2 (5 bases). The CDR3 DNA follows: TGCGCCAGCAGCCAAGACCTAGCTCCCCCGCTCATTCAGTACTTC. Encoded protein: CASSQDLAPPLIQYF.